Listed below are T cell receptor beta chains from one sample, sequenced in a study of cytomegalovirus exposure and HLA in healthy donors. The repertoire was sequenced with immunoSEQ multiplex PCR; TCRdb's copy has only in-frame clones and lacks some. The sample records about 140,000 clones, about four fifths being singletons. Input material: PBMCs. These receptors were collected from a male donor in good health and CMV-seronegative. The conserved cysteine and the conserved F or W are not part of the CDR3 here.

v_gene,CDR3aa
TRBV6-5,ASSSDRSRNQPQH
TRBV7-7,ASSAGTGTTDTQY
TRBV7-9,ASSLGTVAYEQY
TRBV13,ASSLFGTGGNTIY
TRBV5-4,ASSLYDNYGYP
TRBV5-1,ASSPSGPNTEAF
TRBV27,ASSSATGISYNSPLH
TRBV30,AWRPLSSGVYRNEQF
TRBV19,ASSIAGGDYEQY
TRBV29-1,SANYLATEEQY
TRBV6-4,ASSDSTGGNPFYGYT
TRBV19,ASSIEGEERRTQY
TRBV18,ASSPLGGGNTEAF
TRBV5-6,ASSSTGSDYGYT
TRBV9,ASSVTGGWVEGYT
TRBV6-5,ASSYSRGFQPQH
TRBV5-4,ASSLQDRLYGYT
TRBV30,AWSHGTASTEAF
TRBV5-6,ASSKALAPGYT
TRBV18,ASSDQGYTGELF
TRBV28,ASSFSEFSYEQY
TRBV29-1,SVDVRGQGLGEQY
TRBV4-3,ASSQRPVGSGGSYEQY
TRBV4-1,ASSQEGQGIGELF
TRBV25-1,ASSETSGGDLNEQF
TRBV30,AWNLTPSGANVLT
TRBV6-5,ASSYSTGPLDGYT
TRBV14,ASSSRSGNEKLF
TRBV7-6,ASSLTAGSGNTIY
TRBV6-5,ASSYSTPNEQF
TRBV15,ATSRDYPGELF
TRBV7-8,ASSLDGESAEAF
TRBV7-6,ASSATGSNTGELF
TRBV7-9,ASSRTGTRVSYEQY
TRBV19,ASSIGPGSQETQY
TRBV5-1,ASSPDLPSGGRSDTQY
TRBV2,ASSDTGGELF
TRBV5-6,ASSQGAGFYGYT
TRBV5-5,ASSFGGYNSPLH
TRBV9,ASSVAGFSNQPQH
TRBV30,ARRDAGGYEQY
TRBV1,TSSQGRGLAGGEQY
TRBV19,ASDSGRGVPGELF
TRBV10-3,AISEDDDTQY
TRBV29-1,STAGSRNEKLF
TRBV5-1,ASSALPSKTNSGANVLT
TRBV10-3,ATSRDRAMSNEKLF
TRBV11-3,ASSPGQGRGTGELF
TRBV10-1,ASSAASGAATDTQY
TRBV6-1,ASSEYRPDRLDEQY
TRBV7-8,ASSLASGYVGHEQY